This TCR beta chain emerged from a study of post-analysis software for immune sequencing data. Study-wide points: Among roughly 5 TRBV segments more frequent in patients than controls were TRBV5-6, TRBV5-1 and TRBV20-1. Co-batched samples clustered tightly together by F measure. Diversity measured as normalized Chao1 was significantly lower in multiple sclerosis patients than in controls.

The germline CDR1 and CDR2 sequences are ENHRY and SYGVKD. The ends were cut back, 7 bases at V and 2 bases at J, with 15 bases in the middle. The CDR3 totals 15 residues. Researchers reported that TCR beta cDNA libraries carried unique molecular identifiers. Between roughly 0.95 and 10 million T cells gave rise to some 490,000 cDNA molecules. TCRdb passed the PCR reads through MiXCR, listing each CDR3 protein once. The repertoire holds 750,000 to 900,000 distinct CDR3 sequences, with around 45% as singletons. For this clonotype: Antigen specificity is unknown.

The chain employs TRBV10-3 and TRBJ1-5, with no clear D. The clonotype comes from a girl between 5 and 17 years old with multiple sclerosis. Sequencing was done on a sample of blood. The CDR3 DNA is TGTGCCATCAAGGATGACCGTACTGGCAATCAGCCCCAGCATTTT. Amino acids: CAIKDDRTGNQPQHF.